This T cell receptor beta chain was documented in a study of T cells after yellow fever vaccination. This clonotype was recorded at least ten times. Its specificity is unknown. Findings of the study overall: Peaking on day 5 versus 15, the secondary response was faster but weaker. FACS-sorted repertoires might harbor abundant contaminating clonotypes from the bulk population.

With 3 bases removed from V and 4 bases from J, the gap between germline ends came to 9 bases. The V gene's germline CDR1 is ENHRY and CDR2 SYGVKD. The CDR3 loop spans 14 amino acids. TCRdb reprocessed the 5' RACE reads with MiXCR, giving one entry per CDR3 protein. Of a few hundred thousand distinct CDR3 sequences in the sample, approximately 4% were seen once. Sequences were derived from PBMCs, sampled 15 days after the yellow fever booster vaccination. The receptor was isolated from a man aged 18 to 29 who received the YFV17D yellow fever vaccine. This chain uses TRBV10-3 with TRBJ2-2, with TRBD2 as a possible D gene (6 bases). For the CDR3, the DNA is TGTGCCATCAGTGATTTGGGGGGCACCGGGGAGCTGTTTTTT. It translates to CAISDLGGTGELFF.